These 10 T cell receptor beta chains were all obtained from the same sample, sequenced in a study of early T cells in non-severe SARS-CoV-2 infection. Via MiXCR, TCRdb re-called the 5' RACE reads, giving one row per CDR3 protein. Among over 35,000 distinct CDR3 sequences listed, under 5% were seen once. Sample: whole blood. The receptors stem from an adult who was a healthcare worker with PCR-confirmed SARS-CoV-2 infection or an uninfected control (not recorded which).

The chain joins TRBV19 to TRBJ1-4, with unresolved D. Germline V CDR1 and CDR2: LNHDA, SQIVND (reference sequence). V lost 5 bases to trimming and J lost 8 bases, with 12 bases between them. CDR3 length: 13 residues. This CDR3 reads CASSRAGGEKLFF. DNA of the CDR3: TGTGCCAGTAGTCGGGCAGGAGGGGAAAAACTGTTTTTT.

This clonotype was counted between two and nine times. CDR3 bases: TGTGCCAGCAGTCCGAAGCCCAATGAGCAGTTCTTC. It translates to CASSPKPNEQFF. The chain joins TRBV6-2 or TRBV6-3 to TRBJ2-1; D is uncertain. The V end lost 5 bases, the J end lost 6 bases, and 8 bases lay between the germline ends. The CDR3 runs to 12 residues. The V gene's germline CDR1 is MNHEY and CDR2 SVGEGT.

In its sample, this clonotype was seen a few times. This chain joins TRBV11-1 and TRBJ1-1; D gene unclear. V lost 5 bases and J lost 1, with 8 bases in between. The CDR3 has 13 residues. CDR1 SGHAT and CDR2 FQDESV come from the germline V gene (reference sequence). This chain's CDR3 is CASSKVANTEAFF. CDR3 coding DNA: TGTGCCAGCAGCAAGGTCGCGAACACTGAAGCTTTCTTT.

This clonotype was observed at least ten times. The chain carries TRBV7-3 and TRBJ1-6; 7 bases line up with TRBD1. Germline CDR1 is SGHTA and CDR2 is FQGTGA. CDR3 length equals 15 residues. The V gene end was trimmed by 5 bases and the J gene end by 8 bases; junction bases not matched to a gene: 9. CDR3 amino acids: CASSQKTGTDSPLHF. In DNA, the CDR3 is TGTGCCAGCAGCCAAAAGACAGGGACAGATTCACCCCTCCACTTT. The full variable domain, with the rest looked up from reference TRBV7-3 and TRBJ1-6, is GAGVSQTPSNKVTEKGKYVELRCDPISGHTALYWYRQSLGQGPEFLIYFQGTGAADDSGLPNDRFFAVRPEGSVSTLKIQRTERGDSAVYLCASSQKTGTDSPLHFGNGTRLTVT.

V gene TRBV13 combines with J gene TRBJ1-1; 9 positions agree with TRBD1. After removal of 5 bases from V and 3 bases from J, the junction contained 7 bases not matched to a gene. The germline V gene has CDR1 PRHDT and CDR2 FYEKMQ (reference sequence). The CDR3 is made up of 15 amino acids. CDR3 sequence: CASSITGTGYTEAFF. The CDR3 coding sequence is TGTGCCAGCAGCATTACCGGGACAGGGTACACTGAAGCTTTCTTT.

This clonotype rates as medium-sized. The chain couples TRBV4-2 to TRBJ2-3; D is undetermined. The ends were cut back, 0 bases at V and 0 bases at J, with 10 bases in the middle. Germline V lookup: CDR1 LGHNA, CDR2 YNFKEQ. This CDR3 spans 16 amino acids. CDR3 nucleotide sequence: TGTGCCAGCAGCCAAGATTCATGGCAGAGCACAGATACGCAGTATTTT. Amino acid sequence: CASSQDSWQSTDTQYF.

With regard to this clonotype: Because it lacks the conserved phenylalanine or tryptophan at the end, this CDR3 is likely a read error. This chain joins TRBV7-8 and TRBJ1-3; D is ambiguous. CDR1 is SGHVS and CDR2 is FQNEAQ in the germline V gene. V was trimmed by 2 bases and J by 2 bases, leaving 16 bases between them. The CDR3 has 17 residues. The DNA for the CDR3 is TGTGCCAGCAGCTTAAGTTTTAGGAAAAGACCTGGAAACACCATATATTCC. This translates into CASSLSFRKRPGNTIYS.

This clonotype was counted ten times or more. The rearrangement links TRBV12-3 or TRBV12-4 to TRBJ1-5, with 7 bases aligning to TRBD1. Trimming at V came to 3 bases and at J to 6 bases, leaving 2 bases not matched to a gene. The CDR3 length is 13 residues. The CDR3, as DNA: TGTGCCAGCAGTTTCGAGGGGGCTCAGCCCCAGCATTTT. Amino acids: CASSFEGAQPQHF.

This clonotype was detected a few times. The genes are TRBV13 and TRBJ1-6, with a possible D match to TRBD1 (5 bases). V was pared by 1 base and J by 9 bases, with 13 bases between. Germline V CDR1 and CDR2: PRHDT, FYEKMQ (reference sequence). The CDR3 length is 15 residues. The CDR3 reads CASSLDGGEASPLHF. The CDR3 bases are TGTGCCAGCAGCTTAGACGGGGGGGAGGCTTCACCCCTCCACTTT.

This clonotype was seen only a few times. An end of the junction does not agree with germline; a read error may underlie this. The chain couples TRBV5-1 to TRBJ1-6; unclear D gene. This CDR3 is built from 16 residues. Germline CDR1 and CDR2: SGHRS and YFSETQ. CDR3 amino acids: CASSPEGSSYNSPLLF. The CDR3 coding sequence is TGCGCCAGCAGCCCCGAAGGAAGCTCCTATAATTCACCCCTCCTCTTT.